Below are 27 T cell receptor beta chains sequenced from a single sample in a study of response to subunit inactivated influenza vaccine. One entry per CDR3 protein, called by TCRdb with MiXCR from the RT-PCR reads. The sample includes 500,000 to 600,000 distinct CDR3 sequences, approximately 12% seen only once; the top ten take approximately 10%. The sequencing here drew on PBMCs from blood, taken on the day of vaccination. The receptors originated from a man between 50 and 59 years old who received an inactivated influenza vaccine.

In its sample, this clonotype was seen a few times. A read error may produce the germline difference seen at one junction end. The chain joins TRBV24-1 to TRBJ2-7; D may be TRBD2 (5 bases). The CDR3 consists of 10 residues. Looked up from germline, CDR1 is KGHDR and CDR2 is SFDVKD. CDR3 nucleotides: TGTGCCACCAGTGATCCGAGCGGTCTTTTC. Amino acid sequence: CATSDPSGLF.

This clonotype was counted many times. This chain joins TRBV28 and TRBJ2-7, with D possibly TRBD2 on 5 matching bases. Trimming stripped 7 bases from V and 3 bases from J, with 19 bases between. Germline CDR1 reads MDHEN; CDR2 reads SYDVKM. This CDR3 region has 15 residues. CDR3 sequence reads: CASIQDFGSGYEQYF. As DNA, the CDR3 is TGTGCCAGCATTCAGGACTTTGGATCCGGCTACGAGCAGTACTTC.

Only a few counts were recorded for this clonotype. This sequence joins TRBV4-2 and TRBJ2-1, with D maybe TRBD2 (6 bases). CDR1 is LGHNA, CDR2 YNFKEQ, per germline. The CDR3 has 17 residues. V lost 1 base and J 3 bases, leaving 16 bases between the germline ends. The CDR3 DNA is TGTGCCAGCAGCCAAGTGCTGGGGAGGAGTGTCTACAATGAGCAGTTCTTC. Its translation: CASSQVLGRSVYNEQFF.

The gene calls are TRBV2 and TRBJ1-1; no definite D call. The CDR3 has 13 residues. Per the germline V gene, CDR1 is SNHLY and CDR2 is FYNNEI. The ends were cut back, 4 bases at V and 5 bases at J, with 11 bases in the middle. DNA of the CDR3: TGTGCCAGCAGTGGATGGCGGGGAACTGAAGCTTTCTTT. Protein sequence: CASSGWRGTEAFF.

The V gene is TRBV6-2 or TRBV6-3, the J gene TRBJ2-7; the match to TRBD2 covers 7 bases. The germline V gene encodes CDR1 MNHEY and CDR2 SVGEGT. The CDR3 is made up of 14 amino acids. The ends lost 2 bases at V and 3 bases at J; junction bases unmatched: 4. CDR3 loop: CASSYRLAHYEQYF. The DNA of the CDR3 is TGTGCCAGCAGTTACCGACTAGCCCACTACGAGCAGTACTTC.

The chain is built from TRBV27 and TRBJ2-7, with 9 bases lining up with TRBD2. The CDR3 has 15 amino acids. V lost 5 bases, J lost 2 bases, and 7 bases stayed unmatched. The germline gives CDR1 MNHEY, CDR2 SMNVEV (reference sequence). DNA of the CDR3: TGTGCCAGCAGTCCCGGTGGCGGGAGGGCCTACGAGCAGTACTTC. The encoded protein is CASSPGGGRAYEQYF.

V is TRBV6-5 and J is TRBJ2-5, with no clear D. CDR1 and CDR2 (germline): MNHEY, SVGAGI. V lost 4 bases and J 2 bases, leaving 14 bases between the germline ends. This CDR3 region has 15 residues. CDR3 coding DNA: TGTGCCAGCAGTTCCCGGTGGGGAAGACAAGAGACCCAGTACTTC. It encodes CASSSRWGRQETQYF.

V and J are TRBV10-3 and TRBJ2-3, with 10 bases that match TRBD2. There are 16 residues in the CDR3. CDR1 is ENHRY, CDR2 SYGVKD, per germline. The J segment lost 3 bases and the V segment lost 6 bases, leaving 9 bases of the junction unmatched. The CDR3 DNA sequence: TGTGCCATCAGGGAACAGCGGGGGGGGAGAACAGATACGCAGTATTTT. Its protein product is CAIREQRGGRTDTQYF.

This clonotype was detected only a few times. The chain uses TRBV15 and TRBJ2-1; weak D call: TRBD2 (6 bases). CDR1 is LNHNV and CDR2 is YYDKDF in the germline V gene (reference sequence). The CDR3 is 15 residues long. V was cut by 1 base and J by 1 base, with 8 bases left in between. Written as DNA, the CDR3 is TGTGCCACCAGCAGAGCTGGGGGGTCCTACAATGAGCAGTTCTTC. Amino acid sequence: CATSRAGGSYNEQFF.

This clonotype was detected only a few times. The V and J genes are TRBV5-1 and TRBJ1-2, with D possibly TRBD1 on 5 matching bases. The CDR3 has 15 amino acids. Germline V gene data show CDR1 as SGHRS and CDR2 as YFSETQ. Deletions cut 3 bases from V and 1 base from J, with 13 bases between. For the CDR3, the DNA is TGCGCCAGCAGCTCCGGGACGAGCCTTAACTATGGCTACACCTTC. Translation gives CASSSGTSLNYGYTF.

Here the CDR3 DNA reads TGTGCCAGCAGCCAAGAACTAGGGGGGAGGGCCGGGGAGCTGTTTTTT. This codes for CASSQELGGRAGELFF. V is TRBV4-2 and J is TRBJ2-2; TRBD2 is a possible D gene (7 bases). From germline, CDR1 is LGHNA and CDR2 YNFKEQ. The CDR3 spans 16 residues. V lost 0 bases and J 6 bases, leaving 14 bases between the germline ends.

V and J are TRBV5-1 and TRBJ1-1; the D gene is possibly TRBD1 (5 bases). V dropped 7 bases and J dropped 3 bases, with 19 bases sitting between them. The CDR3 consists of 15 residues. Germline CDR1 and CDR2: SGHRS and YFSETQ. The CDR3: CASQGVGGVDTEAFF. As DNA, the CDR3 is TGCGCCAGCCAGGGCGTGGGGGGAGTTGACACTGAAGCTTTCTTT. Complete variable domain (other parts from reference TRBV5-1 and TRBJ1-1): KAGVTQTPRYLIKTRGQQVTLSCSPISGHRSVSWYQQTPGQGLQFLFEYFSETQRNKGNFPGRFSGRQFSNSRSEMNVSTLELGDSALYLCASQGVGGVDTEAFFGQGTRLTVV.

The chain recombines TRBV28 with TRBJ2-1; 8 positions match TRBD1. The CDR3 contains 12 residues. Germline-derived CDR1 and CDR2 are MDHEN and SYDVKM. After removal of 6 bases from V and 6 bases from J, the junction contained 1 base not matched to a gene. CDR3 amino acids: CASRGQVNEQFF. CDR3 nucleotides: TGTGCCAGCAGGGGACAGGTCAATGAGCAGTTCTTC.

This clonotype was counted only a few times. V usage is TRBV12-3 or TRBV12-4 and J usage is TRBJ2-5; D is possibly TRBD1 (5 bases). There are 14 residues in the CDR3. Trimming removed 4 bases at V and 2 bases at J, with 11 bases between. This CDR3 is CASSSRGWQETQYF. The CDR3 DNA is TGTGCCAGCAGTTCAAGGGGTTGGCAAGAGACCCAGTACTTC.

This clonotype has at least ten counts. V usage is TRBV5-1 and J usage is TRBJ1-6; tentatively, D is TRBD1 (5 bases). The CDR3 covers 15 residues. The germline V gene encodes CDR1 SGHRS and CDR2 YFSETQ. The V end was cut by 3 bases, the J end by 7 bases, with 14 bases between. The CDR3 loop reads CASSYGGGENSPLHF. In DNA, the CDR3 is TGCGCCAGCAGCTACGGTGGGGGTGAGAATTCACCCCTCCACTTT.

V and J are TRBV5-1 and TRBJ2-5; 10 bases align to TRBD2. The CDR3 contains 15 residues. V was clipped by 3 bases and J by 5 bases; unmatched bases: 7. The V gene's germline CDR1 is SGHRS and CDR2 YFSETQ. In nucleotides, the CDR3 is TGCGCCAGCAGCTACGGGACTAGCGTCGGGGAGACCCAGTACTTC. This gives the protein CASSYGTSVGETQYF.

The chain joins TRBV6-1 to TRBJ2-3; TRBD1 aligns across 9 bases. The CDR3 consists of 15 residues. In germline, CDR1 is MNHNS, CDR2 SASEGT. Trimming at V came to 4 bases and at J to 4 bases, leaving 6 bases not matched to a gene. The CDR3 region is CASSVWGQGPDTQYF. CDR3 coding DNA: TGTGCCAGCAGTGTCTGGGGACAGGGTCCAGATACGCAGTATTTT.

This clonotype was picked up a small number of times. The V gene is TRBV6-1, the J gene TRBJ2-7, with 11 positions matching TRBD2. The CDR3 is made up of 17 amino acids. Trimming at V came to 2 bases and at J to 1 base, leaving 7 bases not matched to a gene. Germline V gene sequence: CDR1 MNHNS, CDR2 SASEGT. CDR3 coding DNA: TGTGCCAGCAGTGAAAGGGCTAGCGGGGGGAATTCCTACGAGCAGTACTTC. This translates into CASSERASGGNSYEQYF.

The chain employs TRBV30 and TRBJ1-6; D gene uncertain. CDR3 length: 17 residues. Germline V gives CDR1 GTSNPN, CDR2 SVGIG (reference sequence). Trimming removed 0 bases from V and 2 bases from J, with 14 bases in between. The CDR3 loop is CAWSVLKGETYNSPLHF. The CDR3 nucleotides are TGTGCCTGGAGTGTACTGAAGGGCGAAACCTATAATTCACCCCTCCACTTT.

The CDR3: CASRAADQYTDTQYF. CDR3 nucleotides: TGTGCCAGTAGAGCCGCGGATCAATACACAGATACGCAGTATTTT. The chain recombines TRBV19 with TRBJ2-3; D unclear. This CDR3 has 15 residues. Germline values: CDR1 LNHDA, CDR2 SQIVND (reference sequence). V dropped 6 bases and J dropped 2 bases, with 15 bases sitting between them. Combining the CDR3 with reference TRBV19 and TRBJ2-3 gives the whole variable domain DGGITQSPKYLFRKEGQNVTLSCEQNLNHDAMYWYRQDPGQGLRLIYYSQIVNDFQKGDIAEGYSVSREKKESFPLTVTSAQKNPTAFYLCASRAADQYTDTQYFGPGTRLTVL.

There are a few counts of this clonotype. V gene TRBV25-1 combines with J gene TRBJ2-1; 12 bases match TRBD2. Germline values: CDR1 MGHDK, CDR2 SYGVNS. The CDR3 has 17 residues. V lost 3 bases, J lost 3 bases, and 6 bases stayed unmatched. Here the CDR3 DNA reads TGTGCCAGCAGTGATGCGACTAGCGGGAGAAGCTACAATGAGCAGTTCTTC. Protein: CASSDATSGRSYNEQFF.

The CDR3 bases are TGTGCCAGCAGTTACTTGACAAACAATGAGCAGTTCTTC. Protein: CASSYLTNNEQFF. The gene calls are TRBV6-5 and TRBJ2-1; D ambiguous. Trimming removed 1 base from V and 5 bases from J, with 6 bases in between. Germline CDR1 MNHEY, CDR2 SVGAGI. The CDR3 extends over 13 amino acids.

This CDR3 reads CASSYQRLGYEQYF. The CDR3 DNA is TGTGCCAGCAGTTACCAACGACTGGGATACGAGCAGTACTTC. This chain joins TRBV6-5 and TRBJ2-7; D is ambiguous. V was clipped by 2 bases and J by 4 bases, with 12 bases between them. The CDR3 runs 14 residues. Germline CDR1 MNHEY, CDR2 SVGAGI.

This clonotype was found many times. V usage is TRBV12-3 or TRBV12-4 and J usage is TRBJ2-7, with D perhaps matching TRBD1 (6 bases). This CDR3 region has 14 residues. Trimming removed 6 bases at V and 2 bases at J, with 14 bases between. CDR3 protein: CASRPDRSPYEQYF. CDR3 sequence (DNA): TGTGCCAGCAGACCCGACAGGTCCCCCTACGAGCAGTACTTC.

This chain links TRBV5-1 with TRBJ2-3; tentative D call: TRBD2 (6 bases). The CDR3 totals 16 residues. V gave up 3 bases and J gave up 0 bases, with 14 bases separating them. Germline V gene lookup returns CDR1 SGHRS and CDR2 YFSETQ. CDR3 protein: CASSSFGTPSTDTQYF. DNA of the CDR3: TGCGCCAGCAGCTCCTTCGGGACTCCAAGCACAGATACGCAGTATTTT.

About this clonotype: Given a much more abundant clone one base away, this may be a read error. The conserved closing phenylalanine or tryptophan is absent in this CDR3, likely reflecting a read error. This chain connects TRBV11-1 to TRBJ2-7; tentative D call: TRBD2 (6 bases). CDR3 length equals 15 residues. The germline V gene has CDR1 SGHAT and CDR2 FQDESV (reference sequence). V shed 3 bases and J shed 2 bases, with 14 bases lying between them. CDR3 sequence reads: CASSFFRDLAYEQYL. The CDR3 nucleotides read TGTGCCAGCAGCTTCTTTCGGGACTTAGCCTACGAGCAGTACTTA.

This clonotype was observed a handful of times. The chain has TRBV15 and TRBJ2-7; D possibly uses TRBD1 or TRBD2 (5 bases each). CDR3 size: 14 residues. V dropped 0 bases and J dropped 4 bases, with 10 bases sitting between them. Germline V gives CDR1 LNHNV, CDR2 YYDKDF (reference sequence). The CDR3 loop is CATSRDRGRYEQYF. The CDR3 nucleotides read TGTGCCACCAGCAGAGATCGGGGCCGATACGAGCAGTACTTC.